These 21 T cell receptor beta chains were all obtained from the same sample, sequenced in a study of control samples from healthy donors and cancer patients. Sequencing used immunoSEQ multiplex PCR; TCRdb keeps in-frame clones, though not all of them. The sample holds about 120,000 clones, roughly 89% seen once. Sequencing was carried out using blood. The origin of the receptors is a man aged 18 to 29 in good health.

The chain joins TRBV5-1 to TRBJ2-2; 10 bases align to TRBD2. The CDR3 loop spans 17 amino acids. The V segment lost 0 bases and the J segment 4 bases; nucleotides outside the gene matches: 6. Germline V gives CDR1 SGHRS, CDR2 YFSETQ. CDR3 sequence reads: CASSLDSGGARTGELFF. The CDR3 DNA is TGCGCCAGCAGCTTGGACAGCGGGGGGGCCCGCACCGGGGAGCTGTTTTTT.

The chain joins TRBV5-1 to TRBJ1-2, with 9 positions matching TRBD1. Germline V gene data show CDR1 as SGHRS and CDR2 as YFSETQ. With V trimmed by 7 bases and J by 4 bases, 11 bases remained unmatched. The CDR3 has 15 amino acids. Here the CDR3 DNA reads TGCGCCAGCGCATCCCTGGGACAGGGACTCTATGGCTACACCTTC. This codes for CASASLGQGLYGYTF.

The V gene is TRBV6-1, the J gene TRBJ2-3; 7 bases agree with TRBD1. CDR1 MNHNS and CDR2 SASEGT come from the germline V gene. Unmatched junction bases numbered 6, after V lost 3 bases and J lost 0 bases. This CDR3 spans 16 amino acids. CDR3 sequence reads: CASSDWGQSSTDTQYF. As DNA, the CDR3 is TGTGCCAGCAGTGATTGGGGACAGTCTAGCACAGATACGCAGTATTTT.

J is TRBJ2-2 and V is TRBV7-9; D not certain. Germline CDR1 SEHNR, CDR2 FQNEAQ (reference sequence). V dropped 5 bases and J dropped 3 bases, with 13 bases sitting between them. CDR3 length: 15 residues. CDR3 nucleotide sequence: TGTGCCAGCAGCCGGAAGGGCTTGTACACCGGGGAGCTGTTTTTT. Its protein is CASSRKGLYTGELFF.

This rearrangement joins TRBV15 to TRBJ2-3, with D perhaps TRBD2 (5 bases). V was cut by 0 bases and J by 6 bases, with 10 bases left in between. There are 14 residues in the CDR3. Germline V gene sequence: CDR1 LNHNV, CDR2 YYDKDF (reference sequence). CDR3 DNA sequence: TGTGCCACCAGCAGAGATCGTCCGGGGGATACGCAGTATTTT. This translates into CATSRDRPGDTQYF.

The V and J genes are TRBV6-5 and TRBJ2-3, with D possibly being TRBD1 (6 bases). The CDR3 consists of 15 residues. Trimming removed 0 bases at V and 4 bases at J, with 11 bases between. Germline CDR1 reads MNHEY; CDR2 reads SVGAGI. The CDR3 region has the DNA TGTGCCAGCAGTTACTCTGGGGGCAGCGCAGATACGCAGTATTTT. As protein: CASSYSGGSADTQYF.

This chain connects TRBV24-1 to TRBJ2-1, with TRBD2 matching over 10 bases. The CDR3 totals 16 residues. From germline, CDR1 is KGHDR and CDR2 SFDVKD. The J segment lost 8 bases and the V segment lost 3 bases, leaving 9 bases of the junction unmatched. The CDR3 spells CATSDPASGGSDEQFF. CDR3 nucleotide sequence: TGTGCCACCAGTGATCCGGCTAGCGGGGGAAGCGATGAGCAGTTCTTC.

The chain has TRBV18 and TRBJ2-5, with 7 positions matching TRBD2. The junction had 5 bases not matched to a gene; V was cut back by 2 bases and J by 5 bases. The CDR3 contains 14 residues. From germline, CDR1 is KGHSH and CDR2 LQKENI. The CDR3 spells CASSPAGERETQYF. The CDR3 bases are TGTGCCAGCTCACCAGCGGGAGAGAGGGAGACCCAGTACTTC. The full variable domain, completed using reference TRBV18 and TRBJ2-5, is NAGVMQNPRHLVRRRGQEARLRCSPMKGHSHVYWYRQLPEEGLKFMVYLQKENIIDESGMPKERFSAEFPKEGPSILRIQQVVRGDSAAYFCASSPAGERETQYFGPGTRLLVL.

This chain connects TRBV6-5 to TRBJ2-7; no clear D gene. Trimming removed 1 base at V and 11 bases at J, with 9 bases between. CDR3 length equals 11 residues. Germline V gene data show CDR1 as MNHEY and CDR2 as SVGAGI. The CDR3 region is CASSYLGMKYF. The CDR3 DNA reads TGTGCCAGCAGTTACTTGGGGATGAAGTACTTC.

The chain is built from TRBV10-1 and TRBJ2-5; D gene unclear. Germline CDR1 reads WNHNN; CDR2 reads SYGVQD (reference sequence). This CDR3 spans 14 amino acids. The V end was cut by 6 bases, the J end by 9 bases, with 20 bases between. As DNA, the CDR3 is TGCGCCAGCAGATTAAGGGAACCCAAGAGACCCCAGTACTTC. Its translation is CASRLREPKRPQYF.

Only one count was recorded for this clone. The CDR3 spells CASSDATGYGYTF. The CDR3, as DNA: TGTGCCAGCAGTGACGCGACAGGGTATGGCTACACCTTC. The chain links TRBV6-4 to TRBJ1-2; TRBD1 matches 7 bases. Germline V gene lookup returns CDR1 MRHNA and CDR2 SNTAGT. This CDR3 contains 13 residues. V was clipped by 2 bases and J by 5 bases; unmatched bases: 2.

V is TRBV3-1 (or the pseudogene TRBV3-2) and J is TRBJ2-1; no firm D call. The CDR3 length is 13 residues. Trimming removed 4 bases from V and 0 bases from J, with 4 bases in between. CDR1 LGHDT and CDR2 YNNKEL come from the germline V gene (reference sequence). The CDR3, as DNA: TGTGCCAGCAGCCCTTACTCCTACAATGAGCAGTTCTTC. This sequence encodes CASSPYSYNEQFF.

This clone showed up just once. The V and J genes are TRBV5-4 and TRBJ1-1; D is unclear. V was trimmed by 5 bases and J by 10 bases, leaving 12 bases between them. CDR1 SGHNT and CDR2 YYREEE come from the germline V gene (reference sequence). The CDR3 runs 11 residues. The CDR3 nucleotides read TGTGCCAGCAGAAGGGCCCGCCGAGCTTTCTTT. It encodes CASRRARRAFF.

V is TRBV6-4 and J is TRBJ2-1, with D tentatively TRBD2 (5 bases). The germline V gene encodes CDR1 MRHNA and CDR2 SNTAGT. The CDR3 consists of 14 residues. Trimming took off 0 bases at V and 5 bases at J, with 8 bases between the two ends. In DNA, the CDR3 is TGTGCCAGCAGTGACTCCGGACTCAACAATGAGCAGTTCTTC. Its protein product is CASSDSGLNNEQFF.

The chain carries TRBV7-2 and TRBJ2-1; no clear D gene. This CDR3 contains 11 residues. V was trimmed by 3 bases and J by 8 bases, leaving 5 bases between them. Germline lookup yields CDR1 SGHTA and CDR2 FQGNSA. The CDR3 nucleotides are TGTGCCAGCAGCTTCGGCGATGAGCAGTTCTTC. It codes for CASSFGDEQFF.

J is TRBJ2-2 and V is TRBV6-4; D is ambiguous. Germline CDR1 MRHNA, CDR2 SNTAGT. The CDR3 contains 15 residues. The ends were cut back, 5 bases at V and 0 bases at J, with 10 bases in the middle. CDR3 bases: TGTGCCAGCAGTCCCGCGGCCGCGAACACCGGGGAGCTGTTTTTT. It is translated as CASSPAAANTGELFF.

The chain employs TRBV5-6 and TRBJ2-1; D may match TRBD1 or TRBD2 (5 bases each). Trimming left V 3 bases short and J 3 bases short, with 16 bases between. Germline CDR1 is SGHDT and CDR2 is YYEEEE. The length of the CDR3 is 16 residues. This CDR3 reads CASSWGGDDNYNEQFF. The DNA of the CDR3 is TGTGCCAGCAGCTGGGGTGGGGACGATAACTACAATGAGCAGTTCTTC.

The rearrangement joins TRBV5-1 to TRBJ2-7; D is perhaps TRBD1 (5 bases). Germline CDR1 is SGHRS and CDR2 is YFSETQ. The CDR3 sequence is 13 residues long. Trimming stripped 0 bases from V and 6 bases from J, with 10 bases between. Here the CDR3 reads CASSLESGFEQYF. CDR3 nucleotides: TGCGCCAGCAGCTTGGAGTCAGGGTTCGAGCAGTACTTC.

The V gene is TRBV27, the J gene TRBJ1-1; 8 bases match TRBD1. This CDR3 has 16 residues. The germline CDR1 and CDR2 sequences are MNHEY and SMNVEV (reference sequence). V lost 0 bases and J lost 5; bases outside the gene matches: 8. The CDR3 nucleotides are TGTGCCAGCAGTTTATCGAATTCAGGGGGCGGGACTGAAGCTTTCTTT. Translation gives CASSLSNSGGGTEAFF.

V and J are TRBV19 and TRBJ2-4; no reliable D call. Trimming removed 9 bases at V and 3 bases at J, with 12 bases between. CDR3 length: 13 amino acids. Per germline, CDR1 LNHDA and CDR2 SQIVND (reference sequence). The CDR3 loop is CASGPPGKNIQYF. The CDR3, as DNA: TGTGCCAGCGGGCCGCCAGGCAAAAACATTCAGTACTTC.

This clone turned up a few times. The CDR3 DNA sequence: TGTGCCAGCAGGAACAGCGCCGCCCACGAGCAGTACTTC. Protein sequence: CASRNSAAHEQYF. The rearrangement joins TRBV6-5 to TRBJ2-7; no firm D call. Per the germline V gene, CDR1 is MNHEY and CDR2 is SVGAGI. The CDR3 totals 13 residues. V lost 6 bases, J lost 5 bases, and 14 bases lay in between.